The sequence of this T cell receptor beta chain was determined in a study of T cells after posttransplantation cyclophosphamide. The method was immunoSEQ multiplex PCR; TCRdb's version includes in-frame clones alone and lacks a portion of them. The sample shows approximately 6,800 clones, more than 90% of them seen only once. A marrow graft followed busulfan-fludarabine conditioning, with cyclophosphamide on days +3 and +4. On this clone: Its antigen is still unknown.

Findings and limits, study-wide: Blood and skin or GI T cell repertoires showed limited TRB overlap. TRB clonality was highly associated with recipient CMV seropositivity and reactivation. Later blood repertoires were often dominated by clones from the donor CD8+ memory compartment.

The CDR3 has 15 residues. Trimming took off 2 bases at V and 7 bases at J, with 15 bases between the two ends. Per germline, CDR1 SSHAT and CDR2 FNYEAQ (reference sequence). The source material was CD8+ T cells sorted from blood, sampled after allogeneic stem cell transplant with posttransplant cyclophosphamide. V gene TRBV7-7 combines with J gene TRBJ2-1; no reliable D call. The receptor was isolated from a male patient between 60 and 69 years old who received an allogeneic stem cell transplant from a related donor and was CMV-positive. Some T cells may have originated in the graft donor. The CDR3 nucleotides read TGTGCCAGCAGCTTATCCGTTTCCGGTGTAAATGAGCAGTTCTTC. Encoded protein: CASSLSVSGVNEQFF. Combining the CDR3 with reference TRBV7-7 and TRBJ2-1 gives the whole variable domain GAGVSQSPRYKVTKRGQDVTLRCDPISSHATLYWYQQALGQGPEFLTYFNYEAQPDKSGLPSDRFSAERPEGSISTLTIQRTEQRDSAMYRCASSLSVSGVNEQFFGPGTRLTVL.